One and the same sample provided the 14 T cell receptor beta chains below, sequenced in a study of siplizumab effects on memory and regulatory T cells. Using immunoSEQ multiplex PCR, the repertoire was profiled, and TCRdb retains in-frame clones only, with some absent. Of roughly 70,000 clones in the sample, around 93% were seen once. The source material was CD8+ T cells sorted from blood. The receptor source for this set is a human donor in good health.

This clone came up once. The CDR3 is CASSQGQGEEKLFF. CDR3 nucleotides: TGTGCCAGCAGCCAGGGACAGGGGGAGGAAAAACTGTTTTTT. The genes are TRBV5-6 and TRBJ1-4; TRBD1 aligns across 11 bases. The CDR3 has 14 amino acids. V lost 4 bases and J lost 8; bases outside the gene matches: 4. CDR1 is SGHDT, CDR2 YYEEEE, per germline.

CDR3 coding DNA: TGTGCCAGCAGTTTAGCAGCGGGGGGCCACTATGAGCAGTTCTTC. This encodes CASSLAAGGHYEQFF. V and J are TRBV27 and TRBJ2-1, with TRBD2 matching 9 bases. The CDR3 is 15 residues long. Trimming at V came to 2 bases and at J to 8 bases, leaving 7 bases not matched to a gene. In germline, CDR1 is MNHEY, CDR2 SMNVEV (reference sequence).

The J gene is TRBJ1-2, the V gene TRBV13, with 9 bases matching TRBD1. The ends lost 6 bases at V and 3 bases at J; junction bases unmatched: 14. This CDR3 has 17 amino acids. The germline gives CDR1 PRHDT, CDR2 FYEKMQ (reference sequence). The DNA of the CDR3 is TGTGCCAGCAGGTCCGGGACAGGGATAGGTTTGGACTATGGCTACACCTTC. Amino acids: CASRSGTGIGLDYGYTF.

In its sample, this clone was seen once. The rearrangement links TRBV7-2 to TRBJ2-7; D perhaps matches TRBD1 (6 bases). The germline gives CDR1 SGHTA, CDR2 FQGNSA. Trimming shortened V by 3 bases and J by 3 bases, and 12 bases separated the two germline ends. There are 14 residues in the CDR3. This chain's CDR3 is CASSFEYRDYEQYF. For the CDR3, the DNA is TGTGCCAGCAGCTTTGAGTACAGGGACTACGAGCAGTACTTC.

The V call is TRBV13, the J call TRBJ2-2; D possibly corresponds to TRBD1 (5 bases). Germline loops: CDR1 PRHDT, CDR2 FYEKMQ (reference sequence). This CDR3 spans 16 amino acids. The V end lost 3 bases, the J end lost 3 bases, and 14 bases lay between the germline ends. DNA of the CDR3: TGTGCCAGCAGCTTTACCCTAGGGGCCGACACCGGGGAGCTGTTTTTT. This sequence encodes CASSFTLGADTGELFF.

This rearrangement joins TRBV4-1 to TRBJ2-5, with D hard to call. Germline V gene sequence: CDR1 MGHRA, CDR2 YSYEKL. V dropped 2 bases and J dropped 5 bases, with 3 bases sitting between them. This CDR3 contains 11 residues. CDR3 DNA sequence: TGCGCCAGCAGCCAATGGGAGACCCAGTACTTC. Translating it yields CASSQWETQYF.

This clone was recorded only once. This chain uses TRBV7-2 with TRBJ2-5; tentatively, D is TRBD1 (5 bases). CDR1 and CDR2 from the germline V gene are SGHTA and FQGNSA. This CDR3 spans 15 amino acids. Trimming removed 1 base at V and 0 bases at J, with 9 bases between. The CDR3, as DNA: TGTGCCAGCAGCTTAGTGGGGCAGTACCAAGAGACCCAGTACTTC. Encoded protein: CASSLVGQYQETQYF.

The CDR3 reads CASSLEWVGAVNTEAFF. The CDR3 DNA follows: TGTGCCAGCAGTTTAGAATGGGTTGGGGCAGTCAACACTGAAGCTTTCTTT. V is TRBV27 and J is TRBJ1-1, with a weak D call TRBD1 (5 bases). Germline V lookup: CDR1 MNHEY, CDR2 SMNVEV (reference sequence). V was cut by 2 bases and J by 2 bases, with 18 bases left in between. The CDR3 runs to 17 residues.

This chain uses TRBV5-1 with TRBJ1-6, with 11 bases aligning to TRBD1. Germline CDR1 is SGHRS and CDR2 is YFSETQ. After removal of 4 bases from V and 10 bases from J, the junction contained 4 bases not matched to a gene. The length of the CDR3 is 14 residues. CDR3 bases: TGCGCCAGCAGCCTGGGACAGGGGGAGTCACCCCTCCACTTT. Translation gives CASSLGQGESPLHF.

CDR3 region: CASSLGRGGDEQYF. CDR3 coding DNA: TGTGCCAGCAGTTTAGGACGGGGGGGGGACGAGCAGTACTTC. V and J are TRBV27 and TRBJ2-7; TRBD2 agrees at 8 bases. V lost 2 bases and J lost 5; bases outside the gene matches: 5. Germline V gives CDR1 MNHEY, CDR2 SMNVEV (reference sequence). The CDR3 has 14 residues.

J is TRBJ2-1 and V is TRBV4-2; a possible D gene is TRBD2 (6 bases). CDR1 and CDR2 from the germline V gene are LGHNA and YNFKEQ. V dropped 5 bases and J dropped 4 bases, with 21 bases sitting between them. This CDR3 is built from 17 residues. CDR3 in DNA: TGTGCCAGCAGCGGTTCTGGGGCGGACGGGGGTTACAATGAGCAGTTCTTC. Protein product: CASSGSGADGGYNEQFF.

The V call is TRBV27, the J call TRBJ2-5; D might be TRBD1 (5 bases). Germline values: CDR1 MNHEY, CDR2 SMNVEV (reference sequence). The CDR3 consists of 15 residues. V lost 2 bases to trimming and J lost 2 bases, with 12 bases between them. CDR3 region: CASSLVLGAQETQYF. The DNA for the CDR3 is TGTGCCAGCAGTTTAGTGTTAGGGGCACAAGAGACCCAGTACTTC.

The V and J genes are TRBV11-2 and TRBJ2-1, with D possibly called TRBD1 or TRBD2 (7 bases each). The CDR3 totals 15 residues. Per germline, CDR1 SGHAT and CDR2 FQNNGV. Trimming removed 4 bases at V and 7 bases at J, with 17 bases between. The CDR3 sequence is CASSSQPRGGNEQFF. CDR3 nucleotides: TGTGCCAGCAGCTCCCAGCCCAGGGGGGGTAATGAGCAGTTCTTC.

V and J are TRBV5-1 and TRBJ2-2; 8 nucleotides align to TRBD2. With V trimmed by 2 bases and J by 1 base, 19 bases remained unmatched. Germline CDR1 SGHRS, CDR2 YFSETQ. This CDR3 comprises 21 residues. DNA of the CDR3: TGCGCCAGCAGCTTCTTGGGACGTACCATACCGGGACTAGGGAACACCGGGGAGCTGTTTTTT. Encoded protein: CASSFLGRTIPGLGNTGELFF.